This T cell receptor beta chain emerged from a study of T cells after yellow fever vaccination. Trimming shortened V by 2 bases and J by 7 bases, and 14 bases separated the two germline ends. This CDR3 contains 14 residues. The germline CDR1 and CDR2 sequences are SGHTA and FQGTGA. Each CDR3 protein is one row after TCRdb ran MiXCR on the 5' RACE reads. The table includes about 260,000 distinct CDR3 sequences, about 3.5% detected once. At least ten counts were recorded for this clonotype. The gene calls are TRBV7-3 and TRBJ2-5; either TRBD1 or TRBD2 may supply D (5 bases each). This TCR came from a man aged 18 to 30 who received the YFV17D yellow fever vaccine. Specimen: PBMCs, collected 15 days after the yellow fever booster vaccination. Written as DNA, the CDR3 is TGTGCCAGCAGCTTAGATAGGGGCCGGGGGACCCAGTACTTC. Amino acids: CASSLDRGRGTQYF.